These 3 T cell receptor beta chains share one sample of origin, sequenced in a study of T cell changes during pregnancy in multiple sclerosis. TCRdb's table, derived via immunoSEQ multiplex PCR, lists solely in-frame clones and lacks some. The repertoire holds about 93,000 clones, with almost 95% as singletons. The starting material was peripheral blood, obtained after pregnancy. The receptor set was obtained from a female donor with multiple sclerosis, enrolled in a pregnancy study.

V usage is TRBV6-6 and J usage is TRBJ1-5; D ambiguous. This CDR3 has 13 amino acids. Germline loops: CDR1 MNHNY, CDR2 SVGAGI (reference sequence). Trimming shortened V by 7 bases and J by 3 bases, and 10 bases separated the two germline ends. The CDR3 spells CASTYGVNQPQHF. CDR3 sequence (DNA): TGTGCCAGCACCTACGGAGTCAATCAGCCCCAGCATTTT.

The V and J genes are TRBV5-1 and TRBJ2-2, with D possibly TRBD1 on 5 matching bases. The V gene's germline CDR1 is SGHRS and CDR2 YFSETQ. The length of the CDR3 is 16 residues. Trimming took off 0 bases at V and 2 bases at J, with 11 bases between the two ends. The chain's CDR3 is CASSLARQGNTGELFF. The CDR3 nucleotides read TGCGCCAGCAGCTTGGCCAGGCAGGGTAACACCGGGGAGCTGTTTTTT. Variable domain in full (rest from reference TRBV5-1 and TRBJ2-2): KAGVTQTPRYLIKTRGQQVTLSCSPISGHRSVSWYQQTPGQGLQFLFEYFSETQRNKGNFPGRFSGRQFSNSRSEMNVSTLELGDSALYLCASSLARQGNTGELFFGEGSRLTVL.

The chain carries TRBV7-2 and TRBJ2-2, with D possibly being TRBD1 (6 bases). Germline V gene data show CDR1 as SGHTA and CDR2 as FQGNSA. CDR3 length: 14 amino acids. Trimming stripped 4 bases from V and 4 bases from J, with 10 bases between. The CDR3 DNA reads as TGTGCCAGCAGCTCAATAGGGGGCACCGGGGAGCTGTTTTTT. This codes for CASSSIGGTGELFF.